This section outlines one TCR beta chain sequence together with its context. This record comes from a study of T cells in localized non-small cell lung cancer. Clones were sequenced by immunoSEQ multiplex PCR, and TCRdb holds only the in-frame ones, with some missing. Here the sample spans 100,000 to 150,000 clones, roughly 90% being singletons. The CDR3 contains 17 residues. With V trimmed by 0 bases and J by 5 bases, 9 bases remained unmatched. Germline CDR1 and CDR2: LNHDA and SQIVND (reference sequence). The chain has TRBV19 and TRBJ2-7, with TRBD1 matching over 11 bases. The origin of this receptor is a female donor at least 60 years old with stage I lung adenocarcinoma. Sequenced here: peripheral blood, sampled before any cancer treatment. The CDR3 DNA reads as TGTGCCAGTAGTATAGAAGCGGGACAGGGGGGAACCCACGAGCAGTACTTC. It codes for CASSIEAGQGGTHEQYF.